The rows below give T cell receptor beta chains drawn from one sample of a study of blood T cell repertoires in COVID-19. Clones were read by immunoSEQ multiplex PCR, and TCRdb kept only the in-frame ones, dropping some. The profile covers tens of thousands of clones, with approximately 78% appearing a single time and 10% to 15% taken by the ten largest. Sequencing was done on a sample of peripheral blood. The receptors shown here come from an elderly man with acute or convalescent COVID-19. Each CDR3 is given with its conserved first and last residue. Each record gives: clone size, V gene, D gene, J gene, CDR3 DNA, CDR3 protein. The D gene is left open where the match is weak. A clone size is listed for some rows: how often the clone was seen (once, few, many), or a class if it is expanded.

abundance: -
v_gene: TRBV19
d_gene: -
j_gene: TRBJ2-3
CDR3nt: TGTGCCAGTAGTATCCTCGGACAAAGCACAGATACGCAGTATTTT
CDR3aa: CASSILGQSTDTQYF

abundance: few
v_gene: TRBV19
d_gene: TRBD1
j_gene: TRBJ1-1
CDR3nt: TGTGCCAGTAGTGTCCGACAGGGGCGAACTGAAGCTTTCTTT
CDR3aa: CASSVRQGRTEAFF

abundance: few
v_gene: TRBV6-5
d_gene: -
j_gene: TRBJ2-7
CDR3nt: TGTGCCAGCAGTCAGCCGGGACTCTCCTCAGAGCAGTACTTC
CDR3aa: CASSQPGLSSEQYF

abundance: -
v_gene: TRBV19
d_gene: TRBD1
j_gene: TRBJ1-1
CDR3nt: TGTGCCAGTAGCCCATCAGGGGGCAGGGCTGAAGCTTTCTTT
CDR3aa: CASSPSGGRAEAFF

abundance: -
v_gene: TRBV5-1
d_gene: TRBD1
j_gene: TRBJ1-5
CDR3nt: TGCGCCAGCAGCTTGACGGGGACAGGTCAGCCCCAGCATTTT
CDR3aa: CASSLTGTGQPQHF

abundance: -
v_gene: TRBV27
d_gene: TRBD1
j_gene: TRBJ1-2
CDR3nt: TGTGCCAGCGGGCGGGACAGAACTAACTATGGCTACACCTTC
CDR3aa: CASGRDRTNYGYTF

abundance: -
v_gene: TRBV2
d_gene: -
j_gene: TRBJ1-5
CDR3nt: TGTGCCAGCAGTGACTTACAATATAGCAATCAGCCCCAGCATTTT
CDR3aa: CASSDLQYSNQPQHF

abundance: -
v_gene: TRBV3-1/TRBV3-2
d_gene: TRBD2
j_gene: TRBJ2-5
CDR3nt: TGTGCCAGCAGCCAAGGTAGCGGGGGCTGGGGAGAGACCCAGTACTTC
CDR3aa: CASSQGSGGWGETQYF

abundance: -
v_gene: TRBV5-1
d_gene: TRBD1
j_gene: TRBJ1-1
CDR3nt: TGCGCCAGCAGCACGTACAGGGGCTTCGACACTGAAGCTTTCTTT
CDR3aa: CASSTYRGFDTEAFF

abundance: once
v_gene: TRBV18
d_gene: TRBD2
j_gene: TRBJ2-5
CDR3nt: TGTGCCAGCTCACCTAGGACTAGCGGAGGCCAAGAGACCCAGTACTTC
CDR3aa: CASSPRTSGGQETQYF

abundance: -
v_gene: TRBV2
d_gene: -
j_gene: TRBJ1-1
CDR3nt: TGTGCCAGCAGTGGTCCGGGTGGTGCTTTCTTT
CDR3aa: CASSGPGGAFF

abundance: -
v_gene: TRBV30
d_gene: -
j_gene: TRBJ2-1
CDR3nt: TGTGCCTGGATGGAGGGGCTTGAGCAGTTCTTC
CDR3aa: CAWMEGLEQFF

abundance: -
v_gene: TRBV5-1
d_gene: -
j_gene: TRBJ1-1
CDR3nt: TGCGCCAGCAGCTTGGAAGTCGGTTATGACACCGAAGCTTTCTTT
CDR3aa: CASSLEVGYDTEAFF

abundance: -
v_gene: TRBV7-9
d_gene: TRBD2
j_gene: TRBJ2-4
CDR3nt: TGTGCCAGCAGCCCCGCTTACTCTAGCGGGGGAGCCAAAAACATTCAGTACTTC
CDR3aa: CASSPAYSSGGAKNIQYF

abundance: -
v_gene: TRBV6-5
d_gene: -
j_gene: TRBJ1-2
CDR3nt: TGTGCCAGCAGTCGGACTGTTGGCTACACCTTC
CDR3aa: CASSRTVGYTF

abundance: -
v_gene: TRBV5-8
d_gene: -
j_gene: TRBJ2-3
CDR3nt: TGTGCCAGCAGGGAGCGGAGGACAGTTGGCACAGATACGCAGTATTTT
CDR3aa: CASRERRTVGTDTQYF

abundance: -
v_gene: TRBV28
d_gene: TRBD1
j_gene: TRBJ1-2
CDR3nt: TGTGCCAGCAACGTACAGGGGGGAGAGAGCTATGGCTACACCTTC
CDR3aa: CASNVQGGESYGYTF

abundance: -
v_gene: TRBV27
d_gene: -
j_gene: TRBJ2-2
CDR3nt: TGTGCCAGCAGCATCTGGACAGACCGTACCGGGGAGCTGTTTTTT
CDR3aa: CASSIWTDRTGELFF

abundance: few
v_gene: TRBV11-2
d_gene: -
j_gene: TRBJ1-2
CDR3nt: TGTGCCAGCAGCGCCGGACTTAACTATGGCTACACCTTC
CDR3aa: CASSAGLNYGYTF

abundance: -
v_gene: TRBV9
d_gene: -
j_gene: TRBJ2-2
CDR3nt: TGTGCCAGCAGCATAATAACAGGGTCGGGGACCGGGGAGCTGTTTTTT
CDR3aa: CASSIITGSGTGELFF

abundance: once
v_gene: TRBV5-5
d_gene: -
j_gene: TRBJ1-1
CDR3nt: TGTGCCAGCAGCTTATCAGGGGAGCAAAACACTGAAGCTTTCTTT
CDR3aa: CASSLSGEQNTEAFF

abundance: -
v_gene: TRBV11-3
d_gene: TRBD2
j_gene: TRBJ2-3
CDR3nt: TGTGCCAGCAGCTTAGGTGGCGGGAGAGCAGATACGCAGTATTTT
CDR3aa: CASSLGGGRADTQYF

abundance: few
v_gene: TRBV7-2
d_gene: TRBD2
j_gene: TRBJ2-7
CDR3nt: TGTGCCAGCAGCTGGGAAGCGGGAGCTTCCTACGAGCAGTACTTC
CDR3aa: CASSWEAGASYEQYF

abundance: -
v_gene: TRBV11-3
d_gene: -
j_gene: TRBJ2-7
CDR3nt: TGTGCCAGCAGCTTACGGTCTGGGGGGTCCTACGAGCAGTACTTC
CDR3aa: CASSLRSGGSYEQYF

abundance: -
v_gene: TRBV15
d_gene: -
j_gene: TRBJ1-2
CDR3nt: TGTGCCACCAGCAGGGAACAGGGCCCCTATGGCTACACCTTC
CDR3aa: CATSREQGPYGYTF

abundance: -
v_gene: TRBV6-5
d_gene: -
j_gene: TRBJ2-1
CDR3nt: TGTGCCAGCAGCTCCACAGGGACGGGGAGAGGTGAGCAGTTCTTC
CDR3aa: CASSSTGTGRGEQFF

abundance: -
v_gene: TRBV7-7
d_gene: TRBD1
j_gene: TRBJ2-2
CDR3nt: TGTGCCAGCAGCCCGGGGCAGGGGGCCGGGGAGCTGTTTTTT
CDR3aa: CASSPGQGAGELFF

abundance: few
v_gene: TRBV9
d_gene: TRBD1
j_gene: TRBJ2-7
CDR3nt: TGTGCCAGCAGCTTAGGACAGGGTGATGATCCCTACGAGCAGTACTTC
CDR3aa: CASSLGQGDDPYEQYF

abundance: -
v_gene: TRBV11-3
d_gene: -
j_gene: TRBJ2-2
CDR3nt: TGTGCCAGCAGCTTAGCTAGGGGTGCCGGGGAGCTGTTTTTT
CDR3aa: CASSLARGAGELFF

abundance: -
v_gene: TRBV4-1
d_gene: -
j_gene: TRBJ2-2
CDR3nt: TGCGCCAGCAGCCTCCGAACAGGGAACACCGGGGAGCTGTTTTTT
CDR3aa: CASSLRTGNTGELFF

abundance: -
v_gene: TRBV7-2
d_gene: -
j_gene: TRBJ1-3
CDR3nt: TGTGCCAGCGGGAGACACCGAAACACCATATATTTT
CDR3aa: CASGRHRNTIYF

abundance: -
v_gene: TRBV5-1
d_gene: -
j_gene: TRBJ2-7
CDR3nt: TGCGCCAGCAGCTTCGACAGGAACTACGAGCAGTACTTC
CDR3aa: CASSFDRNYEQYF

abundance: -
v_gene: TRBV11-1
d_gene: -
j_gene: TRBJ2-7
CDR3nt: TGTGCCAGCAGTCAGAGTGGGGACATATCTTACGAGCAGTACTTC
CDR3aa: CASSQSGDISYEQYF

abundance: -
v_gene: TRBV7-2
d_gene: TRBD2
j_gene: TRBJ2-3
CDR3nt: TGTGCCAGCAGCACCCCTAGCGGAAATACGCAGTATTTT
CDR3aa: CASSTPSGNTQYF

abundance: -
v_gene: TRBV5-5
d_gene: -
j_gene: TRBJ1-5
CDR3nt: TGTGCCAGCAGCTTCCTACAGGGACCCAATCAGCCCCAGCATTTT
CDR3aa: CASSFLQGPNQPQHF

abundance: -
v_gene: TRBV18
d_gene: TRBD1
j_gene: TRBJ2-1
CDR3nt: TGTGCCAGCTCACTGGGACAGGGGACCTACAATGAGCAGTTCTTC
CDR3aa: CASSLGQGTYNEQFF

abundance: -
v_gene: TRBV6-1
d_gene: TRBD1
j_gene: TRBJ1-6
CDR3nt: TGTGCCAGCAGTGAGCAAGACAGGGGAGATTCACCCCTCCACTTT
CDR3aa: CASSEQDRGDSPLHF

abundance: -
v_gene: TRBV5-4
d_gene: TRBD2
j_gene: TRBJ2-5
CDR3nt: TGTGCCAGCAGCCCGGGACTAGCGGGGGGGATTGGAGAGACCCAGTACTTC
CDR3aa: CASSPGLAGGIGETQYF

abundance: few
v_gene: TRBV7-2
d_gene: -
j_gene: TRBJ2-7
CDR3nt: TGTGCCAGCAGCTTACAAAGCGCCTCCTACGAGCAGTACTTC
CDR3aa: CASSLQSASYEQYF

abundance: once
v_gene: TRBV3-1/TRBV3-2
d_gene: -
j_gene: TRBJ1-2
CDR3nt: TGTGCCAGCAGCCAGGGTCAGAGGGAATCGGCTGGCTACACCTTC
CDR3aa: CASSQGQRESAGYTF

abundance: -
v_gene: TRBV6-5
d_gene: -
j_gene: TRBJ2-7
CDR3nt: TGTGCCAGCAGGGACTCCTCCGGACGCCCCCTCGAGCAGTACTTC
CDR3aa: CASRDSSGRPLEQYF

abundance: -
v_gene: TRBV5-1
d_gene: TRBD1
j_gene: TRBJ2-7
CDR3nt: TGCGCCAGCAGCCGCTCACAGGGGTTAGTCCCCTTCTCCTACGAGCAGTACTTC
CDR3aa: CASSRSQGLVPFSYEQYF

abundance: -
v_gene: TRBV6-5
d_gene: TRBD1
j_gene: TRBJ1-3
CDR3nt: TGTGCCAGCTCCTCAGGGGGATCTGGAAACACCATATATTTT
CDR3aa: CASSSGGSGNTIYF

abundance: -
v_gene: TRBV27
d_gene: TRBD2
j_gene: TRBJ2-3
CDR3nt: TGTGCCAGCAGTTTTAGCGGGGGGGCCCTGGCCTTGGCAGATACGCAGTATTTT
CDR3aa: CASSFSGGALALADTQYF

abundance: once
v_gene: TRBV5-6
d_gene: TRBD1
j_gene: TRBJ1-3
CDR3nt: TGTGCCAGCAGCCCGGGACAGGGGGCGTTTGGAAACACCATATATTTT
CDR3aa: CASSPGQGAFGNTIYF

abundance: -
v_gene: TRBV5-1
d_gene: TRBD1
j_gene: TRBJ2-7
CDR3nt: TGCGCCAGCAGCTCCACCGGACAGGGGGCAGTTTGGTTC
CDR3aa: CASSSTGQGAVWF

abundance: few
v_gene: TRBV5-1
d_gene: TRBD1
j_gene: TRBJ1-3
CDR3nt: TGCGCCAGCCGACAGGGGAGTGGAAACACCATATATTTT
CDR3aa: CASRQGSGNTIYF

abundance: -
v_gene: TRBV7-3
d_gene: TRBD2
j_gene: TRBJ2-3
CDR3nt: TGTGCCAGCAGCCCCGCACGGGGGGGCGGCACAGATACGCAGTATTTT
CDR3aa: CASSPARGGGTDTQYF

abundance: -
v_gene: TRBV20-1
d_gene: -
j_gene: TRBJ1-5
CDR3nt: TGCAGTGCTAGTGGGGGGGTAAATCAGCCCCAGCATTTT
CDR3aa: CSASGGVNQPQHF

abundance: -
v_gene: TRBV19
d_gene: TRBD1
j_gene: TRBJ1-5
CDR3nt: TGTGCCAGTAGTATAGTTACAGGGGGCGGCAATCAGCCCCAGCATTTT
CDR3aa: CASSIVTGGGNQPQHF

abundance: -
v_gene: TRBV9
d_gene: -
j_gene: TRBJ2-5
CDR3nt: TGTGCCAGCAGCCCAGGCCCAGCTATGGAGACCCAGTACTTC
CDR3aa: CASSPGPAMETQYF

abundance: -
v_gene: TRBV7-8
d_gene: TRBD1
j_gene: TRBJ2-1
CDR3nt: TGTGCCAGCAGCTCCAGGGACAGGGATACAGCAGGTAATGAGCAGTTCTTC
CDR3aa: CASSSRDRDTAGNEQFF

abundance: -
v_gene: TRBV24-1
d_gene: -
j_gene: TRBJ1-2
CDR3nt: TGTGCCATCAGTGACCCCTCGGAGGCTGACTATGGCTACACCTTC
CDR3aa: CAISDPSEADYGYTF

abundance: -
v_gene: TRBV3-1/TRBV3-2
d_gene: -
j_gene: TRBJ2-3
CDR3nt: TGTGCCAGCAGCCAACTATCCACAGATACGCAGTATTTT
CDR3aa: CASSQLSTDTQYF

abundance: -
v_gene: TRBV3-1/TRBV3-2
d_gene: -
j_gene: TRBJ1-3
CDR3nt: TGTGCCAGCAGCCAAGGTGGAGGCGAGCCTGGAAACACCATATATTTT
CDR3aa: CASSQGGGEPGNTIYF

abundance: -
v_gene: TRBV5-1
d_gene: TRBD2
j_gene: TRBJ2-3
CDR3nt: TGCGCCAGCAGCACCGGGACTAGCGGGGTCGCAGATACGCAGTATTTT
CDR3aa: CASSTGTSGVADTQYF